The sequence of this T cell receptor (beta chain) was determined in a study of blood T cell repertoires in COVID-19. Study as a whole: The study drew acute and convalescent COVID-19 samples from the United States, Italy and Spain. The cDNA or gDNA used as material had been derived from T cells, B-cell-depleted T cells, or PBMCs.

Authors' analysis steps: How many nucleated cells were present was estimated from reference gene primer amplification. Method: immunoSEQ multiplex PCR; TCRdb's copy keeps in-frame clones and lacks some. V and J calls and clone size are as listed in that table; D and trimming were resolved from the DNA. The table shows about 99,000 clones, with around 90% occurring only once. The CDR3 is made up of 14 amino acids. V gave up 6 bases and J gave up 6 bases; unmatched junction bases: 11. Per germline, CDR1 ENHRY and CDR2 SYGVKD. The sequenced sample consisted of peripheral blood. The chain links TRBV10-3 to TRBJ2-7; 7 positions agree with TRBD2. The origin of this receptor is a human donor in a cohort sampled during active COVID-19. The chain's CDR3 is CAISNPGLKGEQYF. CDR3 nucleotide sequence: TGTGCCATCAGCAACCCGGGACTAAAGGGCGAGCAGTACTTC.